These 8 T cell receptor beta chains were sequenced from one sample in a study of beta chain features in type 1 diabetes. Expressed TCRB transcripts were sequenced because the entire RNA isolate underwent reverse transcription. Repertoires were generated with immunoSEQ multiplex PCR, while TCRdb's copy carries only in-frame clones and drops some. The data contain about 290,000 clones, 8% of them singletons. Sequencing input: central memory CD4+ T cells from blood. These receptors all stem from a woman aged 18-35 years in good health.

This clone was detected a few times. The J gene is TRBJ2-1, the V gene TRBV5-1; 10 nucleotides align to TRBD2. This CDR3 spans 16 amino acids. Germline V CDR1 and CDR2: SGHRS, YFSETQ. Germline trimming cut 0 bases from V and 8 bases from J; bases unmatched to any gene: 8. The CDR3: CASSLGDSGRKYEQFF. The CDR3 DNA reads as TGCGCCAGCAGCTTGGGGGATAGCGGGAGGAAGTATGAGCAGTTCTTC. Combining the CDR3 with reference TRBV5-1 and TRBJ2-1 gives the whole variable domain KAGVTQTPRYLIKTRGQQVTLSCSPISGHRSVSWYQQTPGQGLQFLFEYFSETQRNKGNFPGRFSGRQFSNSRSEMNVSTLELGDSALYLCASSLGDSGRKYEQFFGPGTRLTVL.

This clone was counted a few times. The rearrangement uses TRBV7-6 and TRBJ2-5; TRBD1 agrees at 10 bases. With the DNA end fitting TRBJ2-7 better, the J assignment may be wrong. CDR3 size: 13 residues. From germline, CDR1 is SGHVS and CDR2 FNYEAQ. Written as DNA, the CDR3 is TGTGCCAGTGAACGGGACAGGGGATACGAGCAGTACTTC. It codes for CASERDRGYEQYF.

The genes are TRBV4-2 and TRBJ1-4; D remains ambiguous. V lost 4 bases, J lost 0 bases, and 9 bases lay in between. Germline lookup yields CDR1 LGHNA and CDR2 YNFKEQ. This CDR3 is built from 15 residues. DNA for the CDR3: TGTGCCAGCAGCCCTACGGGGTCAACTAATGAAAAACTGTTTTTT. Translation gives CASSPTGSTNEKLFF.

The genes are TRBV30 and TRBJ2-7; 8 bases are a match to TRBD1. The CDR3 consists of 12 residues. Germline assignment: CDR1 GTSNPN and CDR2 SVGIG (reference sequence). V dropped 5 bases and J dropped 2; count of bases not matched to a gene: 2. Written as DNA, the CDR3 is TGTGCCTGGGGACAGGGAACCTACGAGCAGTACTTC. This encodes CAWGQGTYEQYF.

The rearrangement joins TRBV7-2 to TRBJ2-7, with D possibly matching TRBD1 (6 bases). Trimming took off 0 bases at V and 6 bases at J, with 15 bases between the two ends. Germline CDR1 SGHTA, CDR2 FQGNSA. The CDR3 sequence is 15 residues long. This CDR3 reads CASSLATGLRGEQYF. In DNA form, the CDR3 reads TGTGCCAGCAGCTTAGCCACAGGGTTAAGGGGCGAGCAGTACTTC.

The chain is built from TRBV29-1 and TRBJ2-5, with D tentatively TRBD1 or TRBD2 (5 bases each). The DNA end is a closer match to TRBJ2-7, so the J assignment may be wrong. CDR1 is SQVTM, CDR2 ANQGSEA, per germline. The CDR3 consists of 15 residues. CDR3 loop: CSVGPGWGMAYEQYF. DNA for the CDR3: TGCAGCGTTGGCCCAGGATGGGGGATGGCCTACGAGCAGTACTTC.

This clone is categorized as medium-sized. Additional DNA sequences in this sample encode the identical CDR3. The chain couples TRBV10-3 to TRBJ2-3, with D unclear. Trimming took 0 bases from V and 3 from J, leaving 1 base between them. The CDR3 totals 12 residues. Germline loops: CDR1 ENHRY, CDR2 SYGVKD. CDR3 sequence (DNA): TGTGCCATCAGTGAGTCGACAGATACGCAGTATTTT. Protein: CAISESTDTQYF.

The rearrangement joins TRBV7-9 to TRBJ2-4, with D maybe TRBD1 (7 bases). The ends were cut back, 4 bases at V and 1 base at J, with 11 bases in the middle. CDR1 SEHNR and CDR2 FQNEAQ come from the germline V gene (reference sequence). This CDR3 is built from 15 residues. The CDR3 sequence is CASSYAGGAKNIQYF. CDR3 DNA: TGTGCCAGCAGCTATGCAGGGGGGGCCAAAAACATTCAGTACTTC.